What follows describes a single T cell receptor (beta chain). This sample stems from a study of CD8 T cells in Susac syndrome. The sequenced target, TCR beta, came from blood CD8+ and CD4+ T cells. The RNA, about 0.5 to 1 ug, was put through reverse transcription using random hexamers. Across 54 Vbeta and 13 Jbeta, TCR beta CDR3 was amplified with immunoSEQ multiplex PCR. TCRdb re-derived calls from the immunoSEQ multiplex PCR reads in MiXCR, one entry per CDR3 protein. The data contain about 120,000 distinct CDR3 sequences, around 94% of them singletons. V lost 8 bases and J lost 2; bases outside the gene matches: 12. Germline V lookup: CDR1 MNHNS, CDR2 SASEGT. This CDR3 contains 16 residues.

The clonotype comes from a human donor in good health. The chain couples TRBV6-1 to TRBJ2-3, with 8 bases aligning to TRBD2. The sample consisted of CD4+ T cells from PBMCs. CDR3 nucleotides: TGTGCCAGCGGATCGACTAGCGCGTTCTACACAGATACGCAGTATTTT. Its protein is CASGSTSAFYTDTQYF.